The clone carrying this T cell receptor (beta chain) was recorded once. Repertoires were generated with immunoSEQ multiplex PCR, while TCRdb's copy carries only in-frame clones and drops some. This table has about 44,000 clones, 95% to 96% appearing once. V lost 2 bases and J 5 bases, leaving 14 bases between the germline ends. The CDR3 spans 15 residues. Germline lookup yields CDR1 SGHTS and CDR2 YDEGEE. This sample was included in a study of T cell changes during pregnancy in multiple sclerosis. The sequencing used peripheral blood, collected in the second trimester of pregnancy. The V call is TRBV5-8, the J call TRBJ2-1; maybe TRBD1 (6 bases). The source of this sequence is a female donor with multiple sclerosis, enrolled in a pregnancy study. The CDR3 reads CASSFQPGQDNEQFF. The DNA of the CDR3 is TGTGCCAGCAGCTTTCAACCGGGACAAGACAATGAGCAGTTCTTC.